The clone carrying this T cell receptor (beta chain) is a singleton in its sample. Its matching antigen is unknown. This sample is part of a study of blood T cells in healthy people across ages. Study results and limitations: The long-lived group displayed more naive CD4+ cells, plus higher diversity, than the aged donors did. The study regarded diversity estimates from one million T cells as underestimates.

PCR was performed a second time for roughly 7 to 12 cycles using a sample-barcoded 5' primer and a J-beta primer mix. TCRdb analysed the 5' RACE reads with MiXCR anew, one entry per CDR3 protein. The sample lists 1.5 million to 2 million distinct CDR3 sequences, roughly 32% occurring once. The CDR3 is 14 amino acids. Germline lookup yields CDR1 KGHSH and CDR2 LQKENI. Trimming shortened V by 3 bases and J by 2 bases, and 11 bases separated the two germline ends. The chain uses TRBV18 and TRBJ2-7, with D tentatively TRBD1 or TRBD2 (6 bases each). The sample consisted of blood. This receptor was taken from a woman in her twenties or thirties in good health. The CDR3 spells CASSPAGTPYEQYF. CDR3 sequence (DNA): TGTGCCAGCTCACCCGCGGGGACACCCTACGAGCAGTACTTC.